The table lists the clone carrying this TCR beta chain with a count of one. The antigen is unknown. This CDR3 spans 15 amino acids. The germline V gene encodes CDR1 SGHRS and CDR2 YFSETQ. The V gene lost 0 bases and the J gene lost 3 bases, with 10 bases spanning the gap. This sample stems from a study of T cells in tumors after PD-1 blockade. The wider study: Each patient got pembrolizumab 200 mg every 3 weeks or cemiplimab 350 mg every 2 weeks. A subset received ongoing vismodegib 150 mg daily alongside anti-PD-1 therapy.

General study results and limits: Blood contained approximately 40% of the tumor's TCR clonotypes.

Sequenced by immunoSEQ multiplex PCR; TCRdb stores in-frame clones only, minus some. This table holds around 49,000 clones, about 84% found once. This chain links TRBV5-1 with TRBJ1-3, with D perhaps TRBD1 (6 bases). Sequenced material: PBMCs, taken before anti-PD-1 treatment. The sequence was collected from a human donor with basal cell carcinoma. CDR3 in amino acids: CASSLARGLGNTIYF. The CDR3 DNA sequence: TGCGCCAGCAGCTTGGCCCGGGGGCTTGGAAACACCATATATTTT.